This T cell receptor beta chain was sequenced in a study of OX40 agonist ivuxolimab in advanced cancers. The CDR3 runs to 14 residues. This table comes from immunoSEQ multiplex PCR, and its TCRdb copy is limited to in-frame clones, with some not included. The repertoire holds over 95,000 clones, with roughly 89% as singletons. The sequence derives from an adult with an advanced solid tumor such as melanoma, head and neck, liver or kidney cancer. The chain has TRBV21-1 and TRBJ1-2; TRBD1, as called in the table, went unchecked against the DNA. TRBV21-1 is tagged as a pseudogene. The specimen was CD4+ or CD8+ T cells sorted from blood, collected in a trial of the OX40 agonist ivuxolimab. The CDR3 here is CASSASETVYGYTF. The CDR3 coding sequence is TGTGCCAGCAGCGCCTCTGAGACAGTTTATGGCTACACCTTC.